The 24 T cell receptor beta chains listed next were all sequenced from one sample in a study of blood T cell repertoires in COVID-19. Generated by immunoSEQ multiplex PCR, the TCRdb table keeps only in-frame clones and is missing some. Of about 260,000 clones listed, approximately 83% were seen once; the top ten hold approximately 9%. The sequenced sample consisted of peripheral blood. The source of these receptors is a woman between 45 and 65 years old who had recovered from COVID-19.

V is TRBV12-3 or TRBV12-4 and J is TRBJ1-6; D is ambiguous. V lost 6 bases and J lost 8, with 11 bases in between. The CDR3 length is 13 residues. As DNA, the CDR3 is TGTGCCAGCAGGCTCCAAAGAGATTCACCCCTCCACTTT. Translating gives CASRLQRDSPLHF.

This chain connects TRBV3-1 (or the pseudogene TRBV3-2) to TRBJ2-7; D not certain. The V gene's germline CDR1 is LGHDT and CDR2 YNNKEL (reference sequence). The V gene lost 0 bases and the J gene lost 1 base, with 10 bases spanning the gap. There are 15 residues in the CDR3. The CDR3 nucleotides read TGTGCCAGCAGCCAAGATCCTGTAGAGTCCTACGAGCAGTACTTC. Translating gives CASSQDPVESYEQYF.

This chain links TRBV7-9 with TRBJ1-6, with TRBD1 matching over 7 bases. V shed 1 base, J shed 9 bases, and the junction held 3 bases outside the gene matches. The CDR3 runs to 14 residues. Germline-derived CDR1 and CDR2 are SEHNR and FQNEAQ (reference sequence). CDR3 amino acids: CASSLEGAGSPLHF. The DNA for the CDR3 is TGTGCCAGCAGCTTAGAGGGGGCTGGTTCACCCCTCCACTTT.

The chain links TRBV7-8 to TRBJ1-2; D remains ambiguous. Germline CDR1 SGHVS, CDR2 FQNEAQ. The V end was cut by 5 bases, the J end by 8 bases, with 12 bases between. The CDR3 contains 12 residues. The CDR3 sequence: CASSPRWEGYTF. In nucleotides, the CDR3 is TGTGCCAGCAGCCCCCGGTGGGAGGGCTACACCTTC.

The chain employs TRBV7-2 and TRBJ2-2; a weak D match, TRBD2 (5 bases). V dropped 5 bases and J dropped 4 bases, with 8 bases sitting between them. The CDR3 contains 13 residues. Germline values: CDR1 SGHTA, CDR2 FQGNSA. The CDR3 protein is CASSAGTTGELFF. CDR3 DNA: TGTGCCAGCAGCGCGGGCACCACCGGGGAGCTGTTTTTT.

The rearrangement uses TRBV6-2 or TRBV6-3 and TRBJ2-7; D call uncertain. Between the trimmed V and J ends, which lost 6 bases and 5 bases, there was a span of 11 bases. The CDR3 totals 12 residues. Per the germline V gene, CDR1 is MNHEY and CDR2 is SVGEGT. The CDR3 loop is CASSPRGDEQYF. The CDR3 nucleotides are TGTGCCAGCAGCCCTCGCGGAGACGAGCAGTACTTC.

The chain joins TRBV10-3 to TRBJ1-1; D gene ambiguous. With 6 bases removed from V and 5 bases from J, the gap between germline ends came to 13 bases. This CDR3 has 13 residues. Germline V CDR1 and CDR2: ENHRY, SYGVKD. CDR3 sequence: CAIRGPGDTEAFF. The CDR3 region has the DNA TGTGCCATCAGGGGCCCCGGGGATACTGAAGCTTTCTTT.

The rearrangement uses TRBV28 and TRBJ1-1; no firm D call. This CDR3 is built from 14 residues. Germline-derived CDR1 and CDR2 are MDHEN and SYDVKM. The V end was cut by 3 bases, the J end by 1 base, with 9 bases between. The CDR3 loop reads CASSFPTRNTEAFF. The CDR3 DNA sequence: TGTGCCAGCAGTTTCCCTACGAGGAACACTGAAGCTTTCTTT.

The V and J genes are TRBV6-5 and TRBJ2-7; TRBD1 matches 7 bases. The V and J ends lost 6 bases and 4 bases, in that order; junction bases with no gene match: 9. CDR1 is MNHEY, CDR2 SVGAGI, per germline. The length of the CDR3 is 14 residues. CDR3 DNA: TGTGCCAGCAGCGCACGGGACAGCTCTTACGAGCAGTACTTC. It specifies CASSARDSSYEQYF.

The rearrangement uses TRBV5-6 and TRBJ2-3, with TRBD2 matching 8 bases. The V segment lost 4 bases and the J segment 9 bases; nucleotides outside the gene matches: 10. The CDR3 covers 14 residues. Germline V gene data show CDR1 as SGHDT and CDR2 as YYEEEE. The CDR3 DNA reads TGTGCCAGCAGCCCCCAAGGTCGGACTAGCACGCAGTATTTT. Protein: CASSPQGRTSTQYF.

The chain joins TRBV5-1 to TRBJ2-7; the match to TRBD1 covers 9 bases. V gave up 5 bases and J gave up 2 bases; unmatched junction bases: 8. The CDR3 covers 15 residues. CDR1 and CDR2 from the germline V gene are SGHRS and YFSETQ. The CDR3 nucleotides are TGCGCCAGCAGTTCAGGGACAGGGTGGGCCTACGAGCAGTACTTC. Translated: CASSSGTGWAYEQYF.

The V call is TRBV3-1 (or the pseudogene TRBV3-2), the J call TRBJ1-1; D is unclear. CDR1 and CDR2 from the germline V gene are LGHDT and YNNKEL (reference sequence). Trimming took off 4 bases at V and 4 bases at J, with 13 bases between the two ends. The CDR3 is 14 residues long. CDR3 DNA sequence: TGTGCCAGCAGCCCTCAGGCGGGTGCCACTGAAGCTTTCTTT. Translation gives CASSPQAGATEAFF.

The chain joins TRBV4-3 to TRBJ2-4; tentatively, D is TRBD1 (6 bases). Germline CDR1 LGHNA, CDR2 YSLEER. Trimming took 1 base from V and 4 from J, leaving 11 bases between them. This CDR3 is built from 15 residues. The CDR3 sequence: CASSQVSTGKNIQYF. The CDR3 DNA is TGCGCCAGCAGCCAAGTATCGACAGGAAAAAACATTCAGTACTTC.

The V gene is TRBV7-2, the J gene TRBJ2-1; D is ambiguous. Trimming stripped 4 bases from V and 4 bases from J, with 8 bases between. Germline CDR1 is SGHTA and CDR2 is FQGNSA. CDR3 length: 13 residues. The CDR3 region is CASSSLLYNEQFF. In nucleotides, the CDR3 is TGTGCCAGCAGCTCCCTTCTATACAATGAGCAGTTCTTC.

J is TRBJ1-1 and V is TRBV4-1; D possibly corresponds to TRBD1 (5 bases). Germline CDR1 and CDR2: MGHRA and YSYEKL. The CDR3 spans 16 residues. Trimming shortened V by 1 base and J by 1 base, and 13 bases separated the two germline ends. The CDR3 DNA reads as TGCGCCAGCAGCCAAGTCCGGGGGAGAGGGAACACTGAAGCTTTCTTT. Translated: CASSQVRGRGNTEAFF.

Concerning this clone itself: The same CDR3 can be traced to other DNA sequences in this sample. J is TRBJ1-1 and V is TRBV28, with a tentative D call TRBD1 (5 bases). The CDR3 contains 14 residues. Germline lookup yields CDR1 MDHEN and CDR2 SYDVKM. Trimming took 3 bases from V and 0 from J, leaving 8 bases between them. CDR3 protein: CASSFGGLNTEAFF. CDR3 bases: TGTGCCAGCAGTTTTGGGGGGTTGAACACTGAAGCTTTCTTT. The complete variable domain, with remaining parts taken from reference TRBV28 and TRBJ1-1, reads DVKVTQSSRYLVKRTGEKVFLECVQDMDHENMFWYRQDPGLGLRLIYFSYDVKMKEKGDIPEGYSVSREKKERFSLILESASTNQTSMYLCASSFGGLNTEAFFGQGTRLTVV.

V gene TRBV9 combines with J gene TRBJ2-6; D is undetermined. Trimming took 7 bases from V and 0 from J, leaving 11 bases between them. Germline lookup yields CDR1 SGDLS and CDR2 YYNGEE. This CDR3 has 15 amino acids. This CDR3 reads CASSSRNSGANVLTF. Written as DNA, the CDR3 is TGTGCCAGCTCTAGTAGAAACTCTGGGGCCAACGTCCTGACTTTC.

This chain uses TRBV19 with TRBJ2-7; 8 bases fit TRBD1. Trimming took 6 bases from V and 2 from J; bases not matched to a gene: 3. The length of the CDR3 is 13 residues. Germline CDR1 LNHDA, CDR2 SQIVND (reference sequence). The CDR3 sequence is CASRPTGAYEQYF. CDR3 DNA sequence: TGTGCCAGTAGGCCGACAGGGGCCTACGAGCAGTACTTC.

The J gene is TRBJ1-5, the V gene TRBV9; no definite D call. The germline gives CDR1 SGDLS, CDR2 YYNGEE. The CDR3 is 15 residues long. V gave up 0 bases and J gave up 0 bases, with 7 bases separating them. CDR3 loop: CASSVDGYSNQPQHF. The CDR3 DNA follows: TGTGCCAGCAGCGTAGACGGTTATAGCAATCAGCCCCAGCATTTT.

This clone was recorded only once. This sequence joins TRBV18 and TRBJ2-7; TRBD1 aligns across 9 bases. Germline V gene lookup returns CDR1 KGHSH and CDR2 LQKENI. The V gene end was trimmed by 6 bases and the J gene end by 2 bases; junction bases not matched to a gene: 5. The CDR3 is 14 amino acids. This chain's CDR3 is CASSGQGLTYEQYF. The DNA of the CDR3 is TGTGCCAGCTCGGGACAGGGTCTAACCTACGAGCAGTACTTC.

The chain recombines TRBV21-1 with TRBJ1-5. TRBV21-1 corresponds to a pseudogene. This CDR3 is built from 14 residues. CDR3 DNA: TGTGCCAGCAGCCCCCGGACCGGGGTTTTAGCCCAGCATTTT. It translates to CASSPRTGVLAQHF.

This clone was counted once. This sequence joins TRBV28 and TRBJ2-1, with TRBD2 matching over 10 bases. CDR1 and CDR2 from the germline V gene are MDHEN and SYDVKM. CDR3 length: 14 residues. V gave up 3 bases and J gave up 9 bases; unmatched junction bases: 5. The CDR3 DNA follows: TGTGCCAGCAGTTTTAGTCTAGCGGGAGTTGAGCAGTTCTTC. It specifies CASSFSLAGVEQFF.

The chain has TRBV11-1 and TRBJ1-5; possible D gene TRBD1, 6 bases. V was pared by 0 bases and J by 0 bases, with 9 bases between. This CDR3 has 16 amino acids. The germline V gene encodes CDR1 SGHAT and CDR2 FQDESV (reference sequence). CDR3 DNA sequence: TGTGCCAGCAGCTTAGCGGGGGGGCCTAGCAATCAGCCCCAGCATTTT. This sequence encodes CASSLAGGPSNQPQHF.

CDR3 in DNA: TGTGCCAGCCGCCAAACGGGACAATCCGGCTACACCTTC. Its translation is CASRQTGQSGYTF. The rearrangement links TRBV11-2 to TRBJ1-2, with a possible D match to TRBD1 (6 bases). CDR3 length: 13 amino acids. Germline-derived CDR1 and CDR2 are SGHAT and FQNNGV. V gave up 8 bases and J gave up 8 bases, with 18 bases separating them.